The source of this T cell receptor (beta chain) is a study of siplizumab effects on memory and regulatory T cells. Study outcomes and limitations: The study found naive T cells seemingly more diverse than memory cells and seemingly major alloresponse contributors. Relative to controls at less than 35%, mappable alloreactive CD4+ clones exhibited a mean Treg-derived proportion of approximately 68% with siplizumab. Proliferating siplizumab-culture Tregs lacked confirmation of suppressive function. Most alloreactive clones went unmapped to unstimulated subsets; only a minor fraction mapped.

Regarding this clone: The antigen is undetermined.

V was pared by 6 bases and J by 4 bases, with 13 bases between. Germline V gene sequence: CDR1 MDHEN, CDR2 SYDVKM. The CDR3 sequence is 14 residues long. The table came from immunoSEQ multiplex PCR; TCRdb's copy has only in-frame clones and leaves some out. The data show around 100,000 clones, roughly 90% seen once. V and J are TRBV28 and TRBJ1-5, with D uncertain. The source of this sequence is a human donor in good health. The sequenced material came from CD4+ T cells sorted from blood. CDR3 DNA: TGTGCCAGCAGCTTGGACGTTTTGAATCAGCCCCAGCATTTT. Its protein is CASSLDVLNQPQHF.